This is a list of T cell receptor beta chains from one sample in a study. TCRdb re-derived calls from the RT-PCR reads in MiXCR, one entry per CDR3 protein. The sample contains about 680,000 distinct CDR3 sequences, 12% to 15% of which appear only once. Input material: memory CD4+ T cells from blood. The receptors derive from a female donor in good health, serving as a healthy control. Both conserved end residues are part of each CDR3. A D gene is named only where the DNA matches it firmly. The size field is filled for only some rows; it gives once, few, many or a size class.

.,TRBJ1-5,many,TRBV4-1,CASSHLGGLDQPQHF,TGCGCCAGCAGCCACCTAGGGGGTTTGGATCAGCCCCAGCATTTT
TRBD1,TRBJ2-7,.,TRBV28,CASTTGTADYEQYF,TGTGCCAGCACTACCGGGACAGCCGACTACGAGCAGTACTTC
.,TRBJ2-7,many,TRBV20-1,CSASEGVRGSHEQYF,TGCAGTGCTAGTGAGGGGGTGAGGGGATCCCACGAGCAGTACTTC
TRBD1,TRBJ1-1,few,TRBV6-5,CASSSVSGGRTEAFF,TGTGCCAGCAGCTCAGTCTCAGGGGGGCGGACTGAAGCTTTCTTT
TRBD2,TRBJ2-1,many,TRBV20-1,CSAPDPAGGTHNEQFF,TGCAGTGCCCCCGACCCAGCGGGAGGAACCCACAATGAGCAGTTCTTC
.,TRBJ1-4,.,TRBV5-1,CASSPGSAANEKLFF,TGCGCCAGCAGCCCCGGATCAGCGGCTAATGAAAAACTGTTTTTT
TRBD2,TRBJ2-7,many,TRBV18,CASSPGLANYEQYF,TGTGCCAGCTCACCCGGACTAGCTAATTACGAGCAGTACTTC
.,TRBJ2-7,many,TRBV20-1,CSAHRDLNSYEQYF,TGCAGTGCTCACCGGGACCTTAATTCCTACGAGCAGTACTTC
.,TRBJ2-2,.,TRBV6-7,CASSPKYRESDTGELFF,TGTGCCAGCAGTCCCAAATACAGGGAGTCGGACACCGGGGAGCTGTTTTTT
TRBD2,TRBJ2-2,many,TRBV20-1,CSARGGGNTGELFF,TGCAGTGCTAGAGGCGGGGGGAACACCGGGGAGCTGTTTTTT
.,TRBJ1-5,.,TRBV5-1,CASSLEPRGGYGNQPQHF,TGCGCCAGCAGCTTGGAGCCCAGAGGGGGGTATGGCAATCAGCCCCAGCATTTT
.,TRBJ1-1,few,TRBV5-5,CASSSSAGTGNTEAFF,TGTGCCAGCAGCTCCTCGGCCGGGACGGGGAACACTGAAGCTTTCTTT
TRBD2,TRBJ2-1,few,TRBV19,CASSPWTRGRNEQFF,TGTGCCAGTAGTCCCTGGACTAGAGGGAGGAATGAGCAGTTCTTC
.,TRBJ2-7,few,TRBV12-3/TRBV12-4,CASSSFVTPGQGFREQYF,TGTGCCAGCAGTTCCTTTGTGACCCCCGGGCAGGGCTTTAGAGAGCAGTACTTC
.,TRBJ2-2,.,TRBV2,CASSDRGAGELFF,TGTGCCAGCAGCGACCGCGGGGCCGGGGAGCTGTTTTTT
TRBD1,TRBJ1-1,few,TRBV7-2,CASSPGQGMASTEAFF,TGTGCCAGCAGCCCCGGACAGGGGATGGCAAGCACTGAAGCTTTCTTT
.,TRBJ1-1,many,TRBV10-3,CATSRFGRTEAFF,TGTGCCACATCCAGGTTCGGTAGGACTGAAGCTTTCTTT
.,TRBJ1-1,.,TRBV7-8,CASKRGPETEAFF,TGTGCCAGCAAGCGGGGGCCGGAAACTGAAGCTTTCTTT
TRBD1,TRBJ1-6,few,TRBV7-8,CASSFIDRGNSPLHF,TGTGCCAGCAGCTTCATAGACAGGGGGAACTCACCCCTCCACTTT
.,TRBJ2-7,many,TRBV5-1,CASSPGQTYYEQYF,TGCGCCAGCAGCCCCGGACAGACTTATTACGAGCAGTACTTC
.,TRBJ2-1,few,TRBV20-1,CSARAQSSDHGRFF,TGCAGTGCTAGAGCCCAGTCTAGCGACCACGGTCGGTTCTTC
TRBD2,TRBJ2-1,.,TRBV7-9,CASSSGTSGYEQFF,TGTGCCAGCAGCTCCGGGACTAGCGGCTATGAGCAGTTCTTC
.,TRBJ2-1,.,TRBV28,CASRGQTYNEQFF,TGTGCCAGCAGGGGACAAACCTACAATGAGCAGTTCTTC
.,TRBJ1-2,.,TRBV2,CASSEAPGPYGYTF,TGTGCCAGCAGTGAAGCCCCCGGGCCCTATGGCTACACCTTC
TRBD2,TRBJ2-3,few,TRBV11-2,CASSFIIAGTDTQYF,TGTGCCAGCAGCTTTATAATAGCGGGAACAGATACGCAGTATTTT
.,TRBJ1-2,.,TRBV20-1,CSAKQGNYGYTF,TGCAGTGCTAAACAGGGAAACTATGGCTACACCTTC
TRBD1,TRBJ1-6,many,TRBV12-3/TRBV12-4,CASGDRENSPLHF,TGTGCCAGCGGGGACAGGGAGAATTCACCCCTCCACTTT
.,TRBJ2-5,few,TRBV6-5,CASKRGRNQETQYF,TGTGCCAGCAAAAGAGGACGGAACCAAGAGACCCAGTACTTC
TRBD2,TRBJ2-1,.,TRBV18,CASSLPTSGRVEQFF,TGTGCCAGCTCACTCCCGACTAGCGGGAGGGTTGAGCAGTTCTTC
.,TRBJ1-2,.,TRBV9,CASSVGMARYYGYTF,TGTGCCAGCAGCGTAGGGATGGCGCGGTACTATGGCTACACCTTC
.,TRBJ2-1,.,TRBV11-1,CASSPFLGDGDEQFF,TGTGCCAGCAGCCCCTTTTTGGGGGACGGAGATGAGCAGTTCTTC
.,TRBJ2-1,few,TRBV5-1,CASSSDPYNEQFF,TGCGCCAGCAGCTCTGACCCCTACAATGAGCAGTTCTTC
TRBD2,TRBJ2-7,few,TRBV18,CASSYRGPGLAGHLEQYF,TGTGCCAGCTCATACAGGGGACCTGGACTAGCGGGGCATCTCGAGCAGTACTTC
TRBD1,TRBJ1-1,few,TRBV6-2/TRBV6-3,CASSSGTGRGGTEAFF,TGTGCCAGCAGTTCCGGGACAGGGAGAGGGGGCACTGAAGCTTTCTTT
TRBD1,TRBJ2-5,few,TRBV7-3,CASSLSGQGVGETQYF,TGTGCCAGCAGCTTATCCGGACAGGGGGTCGGGGAGACCCAGTACTTC
.,TRBJ1-6,many,TRBV6-5,CASSYMGGNSPLHF,TGTGCCAGCAGTTACATGGGAGGTAATTCACCCCTCCACTTT
.,TRBJ1-5,few,TRBV20-1,CSTYGQPQHF,TGCAGTACCTACGGGCAGCCCCAGCATTTT
.,TRBJ2-5,few,TRBV20-1,CSAQTSQETQYF,TGCAGTGCCCAAACTAGTCAAGAGACCCAGTACTTC
.,TRBJ2-5,few,TRBV6-1,CASTQGTTQETQYF,TGTGCCAGCACTCAGGGGACTACTCAAGAGACCCAGTACTTC
TRBD1,TRBJ1-1,few,TRBV20-1,CSARTLQGGRTEAFF,TGCAGTGCTAGAACGCTTCAGGGGGGTCGGACTGAAGCTTTCTTT
.,TRBJ2-2,.,TRBV11-2,CASSLIRGKNTGELFF,TGTGCCAGCAGCTTGATTCGGGGGAAGAACACCGGGGAGCTGTTTTTT
.,TRBJ2-3,.,TRBV4-3,CASSQDLRRDASGDTQYF,TGCGCCAGCAGCCAAGATCTAAGGCGGGACGCCAGTGGAGATACGCAGTATTTT
.,TRBJ2-1,.,TRBV28,CASRIPGGGNEQFF,TGTGCCAGCAGGATACCAGGGGGAGGCAATGAGCAGTTCTTC
.,TRBJ1-6,once,TRBV20-1,CSASSLSRPRPDYNSPLHF,TGCAGTGCCAGCAGTTTATCTAGGCCAAGACCCGACTATAATTCACCCCTCCACTTT
.,TRBJ1-2,many,TRBV11-2,CASSLTYGYTF,TGTGCCAGCTCCCTAACCTATGGCTACACCTTC
.,TRBJ1-5,.,TRBV28,CASSSPSAVQHF,TGTGCCAGCAGTTCCCCCTCTGCGGTCCAGCATTTT
TRBD1,TRBJ1-5,many,TRBV29-1,CSVEEGGTGNQPQHF,TGCAGCGTTGAAGAGGGAGGGACAGGGAATCAGCCCCAGCATTTT
.,TRBJ2-6,many,TRBV4-1,CASSYSPSGANVLTF,TGCGCCAGCAGTTACAGCCCTTCTGGGGCCAACGTCCTGACTTTC
TRBD1,TRBJ1-3,many,TRBV6-1,CASSDQGAQTGNTIYF,TGTGCCAGCAGTGACCAGGGGGCGCAGACTGGAAACACCATATATTTT
TRBD2,TRBJ2-3,once,TRBV28,CASSPPAGGADTQYF,TGTGCCAGCAGCCCACCGGCGGGAGGCGCAGATACGCAGTATTTT
.,TRBJ2-3,.,TRBV7-3,CASLKARAYTDTQYF,TGTGCCAGCCTCAAGGCCAGGGCCTACACAGATACGCAGTATTTT
.,TRBJ2-4,.,TRBV13,CASSFGVKNIQYF,TGTGCCAGCAGCTTTGGTGTTAAAAACATTCAGTACTTC
.,TRBJ2-5,many,TRBV10-1,CASSESEPETQYF,TGCGCCAGCAGTGAGTCGGAGCCAGAGACCCAGTACTTC
.,TRBJ2-2,few,TRBV12-3/TRBV12-4,CASSPGTALGGELFF,TGTGCCAGCAGCCCGGGGACTGCCCTGGGCGGGGAGCTGTTTTTT
TRBD1,TRBJ1-1,few,TRBV6-2/TRBV6-3,CASSYTPTRDSMNTEAFF,TGTGCCAGCAGTTACACCCCTACTCGGGACAGTATGAACACTGAAGCTTTCTTT
.,TRBJ1-1,.,TRBV9,CASSPPVKGLNTEAFF,TGTGCCAGCAGCCCCCCAGTTAAGGGGCTGAACACTGAAGCTTTCTTT